This TCR beta chain is drawn from a study of shared clonotypes between healthy human individuals (TCRdb year 2020). About the investigation overall: The cohort comprised two women and a few men aged 18 to 49 years. Between about 0.8 and 9 billion PBMCs per donor were obtained by leukapheresis. Per donor, three plates each were used for CD4 naive and CD4 memory, two for CD8 naive, and one for CD8 memory. The study deeply sequenced blood TCR repertoires of five healthy adults to estimate repertoire size and the extent of clonotype sharing between individuals. Libraries were prepared and TCR repertoires were sequenced by different laboratories using diverse techniques, in order to increase sequencing depth and limit assay-specific biases. The paper's findings and limits, for the study overall: Sharing across a few donors was observed for approximately 5% of naive CD4, under 4% of naive CD8, 2.3% of memory CD4, and around 0.4% of memory CD8 clonotypes. Compared with non-shared clonotypes, clonotypes shared by all four sorted-subset donors had higher generation probabilities. Based on pairwise subsampling, the degree of clonotype sharing among donors was expected to be affected by sequencing depth. Sampling was limited to blood, and TCR repertoires in tissue likely differ from TCR repertoires in blood. Incomplete sequencing was indicated by rarefaction of sorted-subset datasets, despite the large sequencing depth. Because the study included a small number of donors, the genetic and exposure-history diversity represented was limited. Naive subsets generally had larger estimated clonotype richness than memory subsets.

About this clone itself: Its antigen is not yet known. Qualities for individual bases were not recorded, and no much larger clone is one base off.

From cysteine to phenylalanine, the CDR3 is 15 amino acids long. Left in the record is the CDR3 DNA by itself, 45 bases read in frame from the first base. V is pared back by 2 bases and J by 0 bases, with 10 bases lying between the germline termini. The germline V gene gives CDR1 as SNHLY and CDR2 as FYNNEI. The donors were healthy, HIV-negative adults with no recently reported acute infections or vaccinations. All donors were Caucasian adults living in Nashville, Tennessee, USA. Magnetic negative selection was used to enrich CD4+ T cells, after which naive cells were positively selected on CD45RA and the negative fraction became the memory subset. Blood was obtained by leukapheresis, after which PBMCs were separated by Ficoll-Histopaque density gradient centrifugation and cryopreserved in liquid nitrogen vapor phase. Analytical flow cytometry was used to check the purity and quantity of every magnetically sorted T cell population. Each sorted fraction had its genomic DNA isolated and then quantified by UV absorbance on a Nanodrop 2000c.

Using the deep immunoSEQ assay, TCR CDR3 regions were amplified from genomic DNA by multiplex PCR. Extracted genomic DNA from each cell subset was distributed evenly across all wells of several immunoSEQ 96-well plates, and each plate was treated as a replicate. For sorted subsets, each replicate PCR was loaded with roughly 200 ng genomic DNA, equivalent to 30,000 or so T cell genomes. The purified libraries were quantified using a Qubit 3.0 fluorometer, sized with a Bioanalyzer 2100, and then quantified again using the KAPA Library Quantification kit. Every immunoSEQ 96-well plate was sequenced on a separate single-read 150-cycle Illumina NextSeq 550 flow cell. Per the original workflow: Because the immunoSEQ output included only junctional sequences and no quality scores, the filtering could not be the same as the filtering used for full-length reads. Sequences were annotated with PyIR, a Python wrapper for IgBLAST v1.9, and V/J genes and CDR3 were assigned using IMGT germline references. Reads were filtered out if the reads had weak V/J assignments (E-value above 1e-6), no CDR3, stop codons, out-of-frame junctions, or ambiguous translated residues. V3J clonotypes were defined by identical inferred V gene, J gene, and CDR3 amino acid sequence. The percentage overlap between two repertoires was calculated by dividing the number of shared unique clonotypes by the size of the smaller repertoire. Richness of each repertoire was evaluated using RTK rarefaction, the Chao1 estimator, and Recon v2.1 estimates of unobserved clonotypes. Generation probabilities were computed with OLGA for all TCRbeta clonotypes obtained by the gDNA method from several donors. In TCRdb, the immuneACCESS table is reduced to in-frame sequences with V and J assigned. These tables do not hold every clone; where another copy was compared, an unresolved V gene accounts for under half, and the others remain unexplained. V and J calls and clone size follow that table, whereas D and trimming were derived from the DNA. The sample contains some 580,000 clones, approximately 97% of them found a single time. The top ten hold 0.057% of the sample.

This chain joins TRBV2 to TRBJ1-1; matching of 5 bases hints at TRBD1 as the D gene. This receptor was taken from a woman aged 25 to 39 in good health. Specimen: naive CD4+ T cells sorted from blood. What this sample's cell subset or site label stands for: CD45RA+ positively selected. The DNA reads as follows: TGTGCCAGCAGTGAACAAACAGGTATGAACACTGAAGCTTTCTTT. Its protein product is CASSEQTGMNTEAFF.